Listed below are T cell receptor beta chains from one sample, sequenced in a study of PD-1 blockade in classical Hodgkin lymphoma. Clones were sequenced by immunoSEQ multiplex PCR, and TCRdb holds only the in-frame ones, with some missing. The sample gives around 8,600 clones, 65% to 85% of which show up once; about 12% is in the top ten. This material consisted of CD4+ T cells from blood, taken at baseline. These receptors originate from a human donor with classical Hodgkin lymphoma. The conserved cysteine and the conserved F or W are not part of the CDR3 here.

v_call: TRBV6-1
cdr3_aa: ASRRVNQPQH

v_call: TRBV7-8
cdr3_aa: ASSLTGDYEQY

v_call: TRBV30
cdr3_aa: AWSVLQGGSGNTIY

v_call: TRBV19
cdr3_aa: ASSIGTGGRNIQY

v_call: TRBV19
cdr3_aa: ASSIRGRAETQY

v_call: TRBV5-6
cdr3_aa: ASSSTGGVYEQY

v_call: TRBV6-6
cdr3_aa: ASSYAPHLAGEQF

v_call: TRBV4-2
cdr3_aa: ASSQGEASERYNEQF

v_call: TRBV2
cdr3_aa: ASSAAAGMAEAF

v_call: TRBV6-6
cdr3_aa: ASSYTGDQPQH

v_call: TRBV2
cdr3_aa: ASGRTFYEQY

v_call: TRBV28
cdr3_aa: ASSGASGIISSTYNEQF

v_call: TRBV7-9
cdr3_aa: ASSLTGQGNQPQH

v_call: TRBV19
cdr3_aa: ASSSSPRSGEQY

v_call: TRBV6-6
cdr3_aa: ASSYSGGETQY

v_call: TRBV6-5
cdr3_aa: AARLGADTGELF

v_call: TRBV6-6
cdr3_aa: ASSRTSGYNEQF

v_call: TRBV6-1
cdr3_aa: ATRVGNTEAF

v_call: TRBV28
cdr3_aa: ASSRQGAYEQY

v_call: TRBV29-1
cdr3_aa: SVVVAGHNEQF

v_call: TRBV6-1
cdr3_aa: ASSAGRSQPYNEQF

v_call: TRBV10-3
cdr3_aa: AISPRTGEDTQY

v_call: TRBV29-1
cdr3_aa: SVVPHQGARTEAF